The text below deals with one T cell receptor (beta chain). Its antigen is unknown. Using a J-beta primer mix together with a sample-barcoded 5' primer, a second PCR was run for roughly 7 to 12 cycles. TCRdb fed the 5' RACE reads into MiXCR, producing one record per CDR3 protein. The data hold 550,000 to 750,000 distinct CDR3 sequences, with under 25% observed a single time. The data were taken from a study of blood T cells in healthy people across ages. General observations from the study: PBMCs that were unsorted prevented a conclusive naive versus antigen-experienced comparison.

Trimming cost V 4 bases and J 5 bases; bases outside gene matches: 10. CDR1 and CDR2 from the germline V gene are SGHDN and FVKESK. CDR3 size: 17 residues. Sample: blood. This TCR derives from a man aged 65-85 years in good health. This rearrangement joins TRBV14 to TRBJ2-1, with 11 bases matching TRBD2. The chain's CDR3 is CASSLLQWGLADNEQFF. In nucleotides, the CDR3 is TGTGCCAGCAGCCTATTACAGTGGGGACTAGCGGACAATGAGCAGTTCTTC.